These 4 T cell receptor beta chains originate from one sample sequenced in a study of blood T cell repertoires in COVID-19. Using immunoSEQ multiplex PCR, the repertoire was profiled, and TCRdb retains in-frame clones only, with some absent. Here the sample spans around 110,000 clones, 60% to 85% being singletons. Sequencing was performed on peripheral blood. All receptors come from an older man with acute or convalescent COVID-19.

A remark on this clone: Other DNA sequences in this sample translate to the same CDR3. The rearrangement uses TRBV3-1 (or the pseudogene TRBV3-2) and TRBJ1-2; 8 nucleotides align to TRBD1. The germline gives CDR1 LGHDT, CDR2 YNNKEL (reference sequence). This CDR3 has 14 residues. Losses at the gene ends were 0 bases for V and 4 bases for J; bases not matched to a gene: 1. The CDR3 DNA reads TGTGCCAGCAGCCAAGAGACAGGGGTCTATGGCTACACCTTC. Encoded protein: CASSQETGVYGYTF.

This clone was observed once. The V call is TRBV2, the J call TRBJ2-5, with D hard to call. Germline lookup yields CDR1 SNHLY and CDR2 FYNNEI. V lost 7 bases and J 5 bases, leaving 8 bases between the germline ends. The CDR3 length is 11 residues. CDR3 in amino acids: CASKEWETQYF. The CDR3 DNA reads TGTGCCAGCAAGGAGTGGGAGACCCAGTACTTC.

V and J are TRBV5-4 and TRBJ1-4; the match to TRBD1 covers 7 bases. Germline V gene data show CDR1 as SGHNT and CDR2 as YYREEE (reference sequence). Trimming removed 0 bases from V and 4 bases from J; junction bases left unmatched: 3. The CDR3 extends over 15 amino acids. CDR3 DNA sequence: TGTGCCAGCAGCTTGGAGGGACAGCGTAATGAAAAACTGTTTTTT. Protein product: CASSLEGQRNEKLFF. The full variable domain, in which reference TRBV5-4 and TRBJ1-4 provide the parts outside the CDR3, is ETGVTQSPTHLIKTRGQQVTLRCSSQSGHNTVSWYQQALGQGPQFIFQYYREEENGRGNFPPRFSGLQFPNYSSELNVNALELDDSALYLCASSLEGQRNEKLFFGSGTQLSVL.

Written as DNA, the CDR3 is TGTGCCAGCAGCGTCCGGGAGCACACTTTGGAGCAGTACTTC. Translated, it gives CASSVREHTLEQYF. The chain has TRBV6-5 and TRBJ2-7, with TRBD2 as a possible D gene (6 bases). The germline V gene encodes CDR1 MNHEY and CDR2 SVGAGI. V was clipped by 6 bases and J by 7 bases, with 19 bases between them. The CDR3 loop spans 14 amino acids.